This T cell receptor beta chain came from a study of T cells in Graves' hyperthyroidism and ophthalmopathy. No ophthalmopathy progression within 18 months constituted stable Graves' hyperthyroidism. 8.5 to 10 ml of fresh peripheral blood supplied the PBMCs. There are many counts of this clonotype. The CDR3 regions of TCR beta were amplified from RNA transcripts. The study used the HTBI primer set for a first-round RT-PCR of the TCR CDR3. TCRdb fed the multiplex PCR reads into MiXCR, producing one record per CDR3 protein. The repertoire holds 360,000 or so distinct CDR3 sequences, roughly 19% seen once, with 3% to 4% in the top ten. This CDR3 spans 15 amino acids. Germline CDR1 reads MNHEY; CDR2 reads SVGAGI. The V end was cut by 4 bases, the J end by 3 bases, with 16 bases between.

This receptor was taken from a young woman with Graves' hyperthyroidism. The chain is built from TRBV6-5 and TRBJ2-7; D is unresolved. The sequenced material came from blood. CDR3 nucleotide sequence: TGTGCCAGCAGTTCAAGATTCCGGGCCTTCTACGAGCAGTACTTC. Amino acids: CASSSRFRAFYEQYF.